One T cell receptor (beta chain) is described in this entry. Its specificity is not known. The study ran its PCR with 60 Vbeta and 13 Jbeta primers. Only in-frame clones appear in the TCRdb table, and some are missing; sequencing was by immunoSEQ multiplex PCR. The sample yields 150,000 to 200,000 clones, roughly 79% seen once. This entry is derived from a study of cytomegalovirus exposure and HLA in healthy donors. At the level of the study: Some 87 million unique TCRs from HLA-typed donors were held in an early release of data. Study-wide results and limits: The study recorded 164 TCR beta chains that were cytomegalovirus-associated. Roughly uniform depth of sequencing across donors was assumed in presence/absence analyses. Earlier results showed most TCR beta V segments being productive about 87% or about 30% of the time.

The length of the CDR3 is 14 residues. The germline V gene encodes CDR1 MDHEN and CDR2 SYDVKM. V shed 2 bases, J shed 5 bases, and the junction held 3 bases outside the gene matches. Sequences were obtained from PBMCs. J is TRBJ1-2 and V is TRBV28, with 9 nucleotides matching TRBD1. The source of this sequence is a man between 45 and 60 years old in good health and CMV-seropositive. The CDR3 region has the DNA TGTGCCAGCAGTTTAGGACAGGGGAGGTATGGCTACACCTTC. The encoded protein is CASSLGQGRYGYTF.